These 20 T cell receptor beta chains came from one sample sequenced in a study of T cell responses to AZD1222 COVID-19 vaccine. TCRdb's copy holds only in-frame clones and misses some; the assay was immunoSEQ multiplex PCR. Among about 100,000 clones, about 90% were seen once, and the ten largest hold under 2.5%. Sequences were derived from peripheral blood, sampled 28 days after the second AZD1222 dose. The receptors were gathered from an adult who received the AZD1222 COVID-19 vaccine.

This chain links TRBV5-1 with TRBJ2-6, with no clear D. Germline CDR1 and CDR2: SGHRS and YFSETQ. Trimming took off 4 bases at V and 4 bases at J, with 12 bases between the two ends. The CDR3 totals 15 residues. In DNA form, the CDR3 reads TGCGCCAGCAGCCCACTCTTAGGGGGGGCCAACGTCCTGACTTTC. Its protein product is CASSPLLGGANVLTF.

The rearrangement joins TRBV5-1 to TRBJ2-4, with unresolved D. V lost 3 bases and J lost 2, with 12 bases in between. Germline assignment: CDR1 SGHRS and CDR2 YFSETQ. This CDR3 region has 15 residues. CDR3 sequence reads: CASSSGPHSKNIQYF. In nucleotides, the CDR3 is TGCGCCAGCAGCTCCGGACCTCACTCCAAAAACATTCAGTACTTC. Full variable domain (missing parts from reference TRBV5-1 and TRBJ2-4): KAGVTQTPRYLIKTRGQQVTLSCSPISGHRSVSWYQQTPGQGLQFLFEYFSETQRNKGNFPGRFSGRQFSNSRSEMNVSTLELGDSALYLCASSSGPHSKNIQYFGAGTRLSVL.

The chain links TRBV28 to TRBJ2-1; the match to TRBD1 covers 7 bases. CDR3 length equals 12 residues. V lost 6 bases, J lost 12 bases, and 8 bases stayed unmatched. The germline V gene encodes CDR1 MDHEN and CDR2 SYDVKM. The CDR3 loop reads CASRPDRVVQFF. CDR3 DNA: TGTGCCAGCAGACCAGACAGGGTCGTGCAGTTCTTC.

The chain has TRBV28 and TRBJ1-3; no definite D call. Trimming took off 6 bases at V and 0 bases at J, with 12 bases between the two ends. Germline-derived CDR1 and CDR2 are MDHEN and SYDVKM. The CDR3 totals 15 residues. CDR3 protein: CASSFKGFSGNTIYF. The CDR3 DNA follows: TGTGCCAGCAGCTTCAAAGGGTTCTCTGGAAACACCATATATTTT.

The chain carries TRBV29-1 and TRBJ2-5; 11 nucleotides agree with TRBD2. V was clipped by 0 bases and J by 6 bases; unmatched bases: 15. CDR1 is SQVTM, CDR2 ANQGSEA, per germline. The CDR3 loop spans 18 amino acids. CDR3 amino acids: CSVEDRGKLAGDQQTQYF. In DNA form, the CDR3 reads TGCAGCGTTGAAGATCGCGGCAAACTAGCGGGAGATCAACAGACCCAGTACTTC.

The J gene is TRBJ1-2, the V gene TRBV28, with 7 bases matching TRBD1. After removal of 2 bases from V and 1 base from J, the junction contained 4 bases not matched to a gene. The V gene's germline CDR1 is MDHEN and CDR2 SYDVKM. The CDR3 is 15 residues long. This CDR3 is CASSLMRGLNYGYTF. The CDR3, as DNA: TGTGCCAGCAGTTTAATGAGGGGGCTTAACTATGGCTACACCTTC.

The rearrangement uses TRBV7-9 and TRBJ2-5, with TRBD2 matching 8 bases. In germline, CDR1 is SEHNR, CDR2 FQNEAQ (reference sequence). The J segment lost 2 bases and the V segment lost 2 bases, leaving 4 bases of the junction unmatched. The CDR3 runs 15 residues. DNA for the CDR3: TGTGCCAGCAGCTTAACATTAGCGGGACAAGAGACCCAGTACTTC. Translated: CASSLTLAGQETQYF.

V gene TRBV14 combines with J gene TRBJ1-4; D unresolved. Trimming stripped 3 bases from V and 4 bases from J, with 12 bases between. CDR1 and CDR2 from the germline V gene are SGHDN and FVKESK. CDR3 length: 15 amino acids. CDR3 sequence (DNA): TGTGCCAGCAGCCAGCCGATGGGGAGTAATGAAAAACTGTTTTTT. Translation: CASSQPMGSNEKLFF.

The chain recombines TRBV19 with TRBJ2-1, with D perhaps TRBD1 (6 bases). Germline CDR1 reads LNHDA; CDR2 reads SQIVND (reference sequence). The V and J ends lost 7 bases and 1 base respectively, with 23 bases between them. The CDR3 has 18 residues. CDR3 bases: TGTGCCAGTAAGCCTGACAGGCCCCCTTACCTATCCTACAATGAGCAGTTCTTC. Translating it yields CASKPDRPPYLSYNEQFF.

The CDR3 here is CASSYSGTGRSEAFF. CDR3 nucleotides: TGTGCCAGCAGTTACTCGGGGACAGGGAGGTCTGAAGCTTTCTTT. This chain links TRBV6-5 with TRBJ1-1; 9 nucleotides agree with TRBD1. Germline values: CDR1 MNHEY, CDR2 SVGAGI. The CDR3 has 15 amino acids. V lost 0 bases to trimming and J lost 6 bases; unmatched junction nucleotides: 5.

The chain joins TRBV29-1 to TRBJ2-3; 7 bases are shared with TRBD2. The V gene end was trimmed by 4 bases and the J gene end by 2 bases; junction bases not matched to a gene: 3. CDR3 length equals 13 residues. The germline CDR1 and CDR2 sequences are SQVTM and ANQGSEA. The CDR3 loop is CSVVTSYTDTQYF. DNA for the CDR3: TGCAGCGTTGTGACTAGCTACACAGATACGCAGTATTTT.

This clone was seen more than once but under ten times. The chain has TRBV7-9 and TRBJ1-1; D unclear. The length of the CDR3 is 14 residues. Trimming left V 5 bases short and J 1 base short, with 11 bases between. From germline, CDR1 is SEHNR and CDR2 FQNEAQ (reference sequence). CDR3 loop: CASSPYTENTEAFF. CDR3 nucleotides: TGTGCCAGCAGCCCTTACACAGAGAACACTGAAGCTTTCTTT.

The V call is TRBV3-1 (or the pseudogene TRBV3-2), the J call TRBJ2-2; D is possibly TRBD1 (5 bases). Deletions cut 1 base from V and 4 bases from J, with 10 bases between. The V gene's germline CDR1 is LGHDT and CDR2 YNNKEL (reference sequence). CDR3 length equals 15 residues. CDR3 DNA sequence: TGTGCCAGCAGCCAAGGATGGGGCGGCACCGGGGAGCTGTTTTTT. Amino acid sequence: CASSQGWGGTGELFF.

The genes are TRBV19 and TRBJ2-7; D not certain. There are 13 residues in the CDR3. Germline values: CDR1 LNHDA, CDR2 SQIVND (reference sequence). Trimming pared 5 bases from V and 8 bases from J, leaving 16 bases between. The CDR3 loop is CASSPLTGIKQYF. The CDR3 DNA follows: TGTGCCAGTAGTCCCCTGACTGGAATTAAGCAGTACTTC. Combining the CDR3 with reference TRBV19 and TRBJ2-7 gives the whole variable domain DGGITQSPKYLFRKEGQNVTLSCEQNLNHDAMYWYRQDPGQGLRLIYYSQIVNDFQKGDIAEGYSVSREKKESFPLTVTSAQKNPTAFYLCASSPLTGIKQYFGPGTRLTVT.

This clone was counted only a few times. The chain links TRBV6-5 to TRBJ2-7; tentatively, D is TRBD1 (6 bases). Trimming shortened V by 6 bases and J by 0 bases, and 12 bases separated the two germline ends. Germline V gives CDR1 MNHEY, CDR2 SVGAGI. The CDR3 covers 14 residues. The CDR3 sequence is CASRQTQGSYEQYF. CDR3 DNA sequence: TGTGCCAGCAGGCAAACACAGGGCTCCTACGAGCAGTACTTC.

The gene calls are TRBV7-9 and TRBJ1-1; a weak D match, TRBD1 (5 bases). Trimming cost V 1 base and J 5 bases, with 8 bases left between them. CDR3 length: 13 residues. Germline V gene data show CDR1 as SEHNR and CDR2 as FQNEAQ (reference sequence). CDR3 DNA: TGTGCCAGCAGCTTAGAGGAGGGGACTGAAGCTTTCTTT. It yields the protein CASSLEEGTEAFF.

V and J are TRBV19 and TRBJ1-2, with D hard to call. With 2 bases removed from V and 0 bases from J, the gap between germline ends came to 19 bases. Germline V CDR1 and CDR2: LNHDA, SQIVND (reference sequence). The CDR3 has 18 amino acids. CDR3 protein: CASSIRFRTVSPNYGYTF. Here the CDR3 DNA reads TGTGCCAGTAGTATAAGGTTCAGGACCGTATCCCCTAACTATGGCTACACCTTC.

The chain couples TRBV19 to TRBJ2-5, with 10 bases lining up with TRBD2. Germline CDR1 is LNHDA and CDR2 is SQIVND (reference sequence). The V gene end was trimmed by 6 bases and the J gene end by 2 bases; junction bases not matched to a gene: 12. This CDR3 has 17 residues. The CDR3: CASSNPTGTSVQETQYF. For the CDR3, the DNA is TGTGCCAGTAGCAACCCCACCGGGACTAGCGTGCAAGAGACCCAGTACTTC.

The rearrangement joins TRBV27 to TRBJ2-7; 8 bases align to TRBD2. Trimming took 10 bases from V and 5 from J; bases not matched to a gene: 10. This CDR3 has 13 amino acids. Germline V gene sequence: CDR1 MNHEY, CDR2 SMNVEV (reference sequence). CDR3 amino acids: CATQRGGGDEQYF. The CDR3 nucleotides are TGTGCCACCCAACGGGGGGGAGGCGACGAGCAGTACTTC.

The table lists this clone with a few counts. The J gene is TRBJ1-5, the V gene TRBV6-6, with TRBD1 matching 9 bases. Per the germline V gene, CDR1 is MNHNY and CDR2 is SVGAGI (reference sequence). J lost 4 bases, V lost 6 bases, and 13 bases had no gene match. The CDR3 is made up of 17 amino acids. CDR3 sequence (DNA): TGTGCCAGCAGCCGACTCCGGGACAGGGAGGGAAATCAGCCCCAGCATTTT. This gives the protein CASSRLRDREGNQPQHF.